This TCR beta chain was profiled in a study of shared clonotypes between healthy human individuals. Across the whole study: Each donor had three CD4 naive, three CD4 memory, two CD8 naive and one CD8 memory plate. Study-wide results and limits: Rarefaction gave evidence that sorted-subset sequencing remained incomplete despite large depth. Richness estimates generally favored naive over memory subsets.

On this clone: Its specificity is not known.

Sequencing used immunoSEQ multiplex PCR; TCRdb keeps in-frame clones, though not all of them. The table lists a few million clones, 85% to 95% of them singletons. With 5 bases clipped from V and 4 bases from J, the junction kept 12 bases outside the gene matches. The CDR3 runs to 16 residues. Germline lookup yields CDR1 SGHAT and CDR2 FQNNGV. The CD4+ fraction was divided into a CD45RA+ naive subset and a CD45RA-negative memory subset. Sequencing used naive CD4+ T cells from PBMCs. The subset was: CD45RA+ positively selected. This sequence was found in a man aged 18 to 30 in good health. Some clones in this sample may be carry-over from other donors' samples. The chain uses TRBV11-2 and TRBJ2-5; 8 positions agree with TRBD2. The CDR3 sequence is CASSLLGRAEGETQYF. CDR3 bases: TGTGCCAGCAGCCTCCTCGGGAGGGCCGAGGGAGAGACCCAGTACTTC. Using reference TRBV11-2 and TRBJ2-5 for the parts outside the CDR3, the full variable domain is EAGVAQSPRYKIIEKRQSVAFWCNPISGHATLYWYQQILGQGPKLLIQFQNNGVVDDSQLPKDRFSAERLKGVDSTLKIQPAKLEDSAVYLCASSLLGRAEGETQYFGPGTRLLVL.